A single sample gave rise to the 24 T cell receptor beta chains below, sequenced in a study of beta chain features in type 1 diabetes. Study conclusions and caveats: The study found moderately but significantly shorter TCRB CDR3s in all four CD4+ subsets of Type 1 diabetes patients.

Antigens for these TCRs are unknown. All of the isolated RNA was reverse transcribed, so expressed TCRB transcripts were sequenced. The table came from immunoSEQ multiplex PCR; TCRdb's copy has only in-frame clones and leaves some out. The sample holds roughly 160,000 clones, 6.5% to 8.5% seen once. The sample comprised central memory CD4+ T cells from blood. Receptors originate from a man aged 18 to 30 with type 1 diabetes.

The table lists this clone with a few counts. This CDR3 reads CAGIPGQGNTEAFF. In nucleotides, the CDR3 is TGTGCCGGAATTCCGGGACAGGGTAACACTGAAGCTTTCTTT. The chain employs TRBV30 and TRBJ1-1; TRBD1 matches 9 bases. The CDR3 extends over 14 amino acids. V lost 8 bases, J lost 2 bases, and 9 bases stayed unmatched. From germline, CDR1 is GTSNPN and CDR2 SVGIG (reference sequence).

This sequence joins TRBV19 and TRBJ2-7; TRBD2 aligns across 7 bases. This CDR3 has 14 amino acids. Looked up from germline, CDR1 is LNHDA and CDR2 is SQIVND (reference sequence). The V and J ends lost 6 bases and 2 bases, in that order; junction bases with no gene match: 7. As DNA, the CDR3 is TGTGCCAGTAGAAATCGGGCGGGAGCCTACGAGCAGTACTTC. This encodes CASRNRAGAYEQYF.

A few counts support this clone. V gene TRBV1 combines with J gene TRBJ2-3; the table assigns TRBD2, which was not confirmed against the DNA. TRBV1 is labeled a pseudogene. CDR3 size: 16 residues. This CDR3 reads CTSSQGGGSFTDTQYF. The CDR3 coding sequence is TGCACCAGCAGCCAAGGCGGGGGCAGCTTCACAGATACGCAGTATTTT.

This chain joins TRBV7-8 and TRBJ1-5, with 7 bases matching TRBD1. With 4 bases clipped from V and 2 bases from J, the junction kept 8 bases outside the gene matches. Germline V lookup: CDR1 SGHVS, CDR2 FQNEAQ. This CDR3 contains 16 residues. CDR3 DNA sequence: TGTGCCAGCAGCTCCCTCCCTACAGGGGGCAATCAGCCCCAGCATTTT. Protein sequence: CASSSLPTGGNQPQHF.

The chain links TRBV7-9 to TRBJ1-5; TRBD1 is a possible D gene (6 bases). V was shortened by 5 bases and J by 1 base, with 18 bases between the two germline ends. Per the germline V gene, CDR1 is SEHNR and CDR2 is FQNEAQ (reference sequence). The CDR3 is 17 amino acids. The CDR3 region has the DNA TGTGCCAGCAGCACCGGGACACCCAATAGGAGCAATCAGCCCCAGCATTTT. Translation: CASSTGTPNRSNQPQHF.

This clone was seen a few times. This sequence joins TRBV11-2 and TRBJ1-4, with 7 bases that match TRBD1. V lost 2 bases, J lost 7 bases, and 10 bases stayed unmatched. The CDR3 has 16 residues. Germline lookup yields CDR1 SGHAT and CDR2 FQNNGV. This chain's CDR3 is CASSLSGGKRSEKLFF. The CDR3 region has the DNA TGTGCCAGCAGCTTATCAGGGGGGAAAAGGAGTGAAAAACTGTTTTTT.

This clone was detected a few times. The chain recombines TRBV7-2 with TRBJ1-5; TRBD1 matches at 12 bases. Losses at the gene ends were 3 bases for V and 15 bases for J; bases not matched to a gene: 6. Germline V gene data show CDR1 as SGHTA and CDR2 as FQGNSA. The CDR3 spans 13 residues. The CDR3 loop is CASSFGTGGQMHF. The CDR3 nucleotides are TGTGCCAGCAGCTTCGGGACAGGGGGCCAGATGCATTTT.

A few counts support this clone. V and J are TRBV29-1 and TRBJ2-3, with D tentatively TRBD2 (5 bases). The V and J ends lost 7 bases and 3 bases respectively, with 17 bases between them. The CDR3 extends over 14 amino acids. From germline, CDR1 is SQVTM and CDR2 ANQGSEA. CDR3 sequence: CSAGPEGGTDTQYF. As DNA, the CDR3 is TGCAGCGCCGGGCCTGAGGGTGGGACAGATACGCAGTATTTT.

The chain joins TRBV28 to TRBJ2-7; TRBD1 might be the D (5 bases). The CDR3 has 16 residues. CDR1 and CDR2 from the germline V gene are MDHEN and SYDVKM. The V and J ends lost 1 base and 5 bases respectively, with 18 bases between them. The CDR3 DNA sequence: TGTGCCAGCAGTTTATATGGTATAGGGGTTAAAAACGAGCAGTACTTC. Its translation is CASSLYGIGVKNEQYF.

This clone occurred a few times. This chain links TRBV5-6 with TRBJ2-4, with D tentatively TRBD2 (5 bases). This CDR3 is 14 amino acids long. Trimming stripped 0 bases from V and 7 bases from J, with 11 bases between. From germline, CDR1 is SGHDT and CDR2 YYEEEE. CDR3 DNA sequence: TGTGCCAGCAGCTTGGGCGACGGCGGGAACATTCAGTACTTC. This encodes CASSLGDGGNIQYF.

This clone showed up just a few times. V and J are TRBV30 and TRBJ1-1, with D perhaps matching TRBD1 (5 bases). The germline V and J ends were trimmed by 4 bases and 0 bases, with 15 bases remaining between them. CDR3 size: 15 residues. Germline-derived CDR1 and CDR2 are GTSNPN and SVGIG (reference sequence). The CDR3 region has the DNA TGTGCCTGGACCGATCCAGGACACCTGAACACTGAAGCTTTCTTT. Residues: CAWTDPGHLNTEAFF. Complete variable domain (other parts from reference TRBV30 and TRBJ1-1): SQTIHQWPATLVQPVGSPLSLECTVEGTSNPNLYWYRQAAGRGLQLLFYSVGIGQISSEVPQNLSASRPQDRQFILSSKKLLLSDSGFYLCAWTDPGHLNTEAFFGQGTRLTVV.

This clone was seen a handful of times. The V call is TRBV29-1, the J call TRBJ2-3; D is possibly TRBD2 (6 bases). V gave up 7 bases and J gave up 2 bases, with 19 bases separating them. The CDR3 extends over 15 amino acids. Germline assignment: CDR1 SQVTM and CDR2 ANQGSEA. The CDR3 spells CSGRGPLLNTDTQYF. Here the CDR3 DNA reads TGCAGCGGGAGGGGACCGCTCCTTAACACAGATACGCAGTATTTT.

This clone has a count of ten or more. The V call is TRBV7-2, the J call TRBJ2-4; D remains ambiguous. V lost 2 bases and J lost 0, with 17 bases in between. The CDR3 spans 18 residues. Germline CDR1 SGHTA, CDR2 FQGNSA. CDR3 DNA sequence: TGTGCCAGCAGCTTAAGATGGCAGCGTACACTAGCCAAAAACATTCAGTACTTC. Encoded protein: CASSLRWQRTLAKNIQYF.

The chain recombines TRBV6-6 with TRBJ2-5, with a weak D call TRBD1 (7 bases). This CDR3 is built from 14 residues. CDR1 is MNHNY, CDR2 SVGAGI, per germline (reference sequence). The V end lost 7 bases, the J end lost 5 bases, and 17 bases lay between the germline ends. The CDR3 loop is CASTGGRGLETQYF. CDR3 DNA: TGTGCCAGCACAGGGGGGCGGGGATTGGAGACCCAGTACTTC.

In its sample, this clone was seen a few times. This chain joins TRBV18 and TRBJ2-1; D is ambiguous. CDR3 size: 13 residues. Trimming left V 1 base short and J 5 bases short, with 6 bases between. Germline assignment: CDR1 KGHSH and CDR2 LQKENI. The CDR3 nucleotides are TGTGCCAGCTCACCACTAGCTAACAATGAGCAGTTCTTC. It yields the protein CASSPLANNEQFF.

This clone has only a few counts. The chain is built from TRBV28 and TRBJ2-5; tentatively, D is TRBD1 (5 bases). From germline, CDR1 is MDHEN and CDR2 SYDVKM. V was trimmed by 6 bases and J by 1 base, leaving 12 bases between them. This CDR3 is built from 14 residues. CDR3 DNA sequence: TGTGCCAGCAGGGACACACTCTCCCAAGAGACCCAGTACTTC. As protein: CASRDTLSQETQYF.

This clone was counted only a few times. The genes are TRBV7-2 and TRBJ2-3; 12 bases map to TRBD2. Trimming took 2 bases from V and 6 from J; bases not matched to a gene: 9. Germline lookup yields CDR1 SGHTA and CDR2 FQGNSA. CDR3 size: 17 residues. Here the CDR3 reads CASSLLPSGGGSDTQYF. The CDR3, as DNA: TGTGCCAGCAGCTTATTGCCTAGCGGGGGGGGTAGCGATACGCAGTATTTT. Filled out from reference TRBV7-2 and TRBJ2-3, the complete variable domain reads GAGVSQSPSNKVTEKGKDVELRCDPISGHTALYWYRQSLGQGLEFLIYFQGNSAPDKSGLPSDRFSAERTGGSVSTLTIQRTQQEDSAVYLCASSLLPSGGGSDTQYFGPGTRLTVL.

This clone was seen a handful of times. The chain has TRBV11-2 and TRBJ2-5; 8 bases are a match to TRBD1. This CDR3 comprises 15 residues. J was trimmed by 5 bases and V by 4 bases; bases with no gene match: 9. Germline CDR1 SGHAT, CDR2 FQNNGV. The CDR3 here is CASSSGTGQRETQYF. DNA for the CDR3: TGTGCCAGCAGCTCCGGGACAGGTCAGCGGGAGACCCAGTACTTC.

This clone was counted many times. This chain connects TRBV4-3 to TRBJ2-1, with D possibly TRBD2 on 7 matching bases. In germline, CDR1 is LGHNA, CDR2 YSLEER. CDR3 length equals 13 residues. Trimming took off 0 bases at V and 15 bases at J, with 15 bases between the two ends. CDR3 sequence reads: CASSQEDGGRRFF. The CDR3 nucleotides are TGCGCCAGCAGCCAAGAGGACGGGGGGCGACGGTTCTTC.

This clone was counted a few times. This chain uses TRBV7-2 with TRBJ2-7, with D possibly TRBD1 on 5 matching bases. Germline V gene data show CDR1 as SGHTA and CDR2 as FQGNSA. Trimming shortened V by 4 bases and J by 0 bases, and 10 bases separated the two germline ends. This CDR3 is built from 14 residues. DNA of the CDR3: TGTGCCAGCAGCTCACGACAGAGCTCCTACGAGCAGTACTTC. Translated: CASSSRQSSYEQYF. Complete variable domain (other parts from reference TRBV7-2 and TRBJ2-7): GAGVSQSPSNKVTEKGKDVELRCDPISGHTALYWYRQSLGQGLEFLIYFQGNSAPDKSGLPSDRFSAERTGGSVSTLTIQRTQQEDSAVYLCASSSRQSSYEQYFGPGTRLTVT.

The gene calls are TRBV4-2 and TRBJ2-2, with TRBD2 as a possible D gene (6 bases). CDR1 is LGHNA and CDR2 is YNFKEQ in the germline V gene. This CDR3 is built from 17 residues. V was cut by 1 base and J by 7 bases, with 19 bases left in between. Here the CDR3 reads CASSQVGGSGNSGELFF. Written as DNA, the CDR3 is TGTGCCAGCAGCCAAGTAGGAGGGTCGGGGAATAGCGGGGAGCTGTTTTTT.

This clone has more than one count but fewer than ten. The V call is TRBV6-1, the J call TRBJ1-2; weak D call: TRBD1 (6 bases). The germline V and J ends were trimmed by 5 bases and 6 bases, with 13 bases remaining between them. The CDR3 is 13 residues long. Germline V gives CDR1 MNHNS, CDR2 SASEGT. CDR3 residues: CASSPQGWDGYTF. For the CDR3, the DNA is TGTGCCAGCAGTCCCCAGGGGTGGGATGGCTACACCTTC.

This clone was seen more than once but under ten times. The rearrangement links TRBV30 to TRBJ2-7; TRBD1 matches at 9 bases. V lost 8 bases to trimming and J lost 5 bases; unmatched junction nucleotides: 4. CDR1 and CDR2 (germline): GTSNPN, SVGIG (reference sequence). The length of the CDR3 is 11 residues. The DNA of the CDR3 is TGTGCCGGACAGGGGAGGCACGAGCAGTACTTC. As protein: CAGQGRHEQYF.

The rearrangement uses TRBV6-6 and TRBJ1-2, with 7 nucleotides matching TRBD1. The CDR3 is 14 residues long. Germline V gene lookup returns CDR1 MNHNY and CDR2 SVGAGI (reference sequence). The ends lost 0 bases at V and 8 bases at J; junction bases unmatched: 6. CDR3 amino acids: CASSYSGTEGGYTF. The CDR3 DNA reads TGTGCCAGCAGTTACTCCGGGACAGAGGGCGGCTACACCTTC.